What follows describes a single T cell receptor (beta chain). Looked up from germline, CDR1 is MNHEY and CDR2 is SVGAGI. This CDR3 is built from 13 residues. Trimming cost V 0 bases and J 11 bases, with 12 bases left between them. The data belong to a study of blood T cell repertoires in COVID-19. Sequenced by immunoSEQ multiplex PCR; TCRdb stores in-frame clones only, minus some. This table holds 100,000 to 120,000 clones, roughly 82% found once. The sample taken for sequencing was peripheral blood. The rearrangement links TRBV6-5 to TRBJ2-3; D perhaps matches TRBD2 (6 bases). The source of this sequence is a woman aged 40 to 50 with acute or convalescent COVID-19. The CDR3, as DNA: TGTGCCAGCAGTTACTCGGGGGGTGGTAAGCAGTATTTT. Amino acid sequence: CASSYSGGGKQYF.